The 5 T cell receptor beta chains reported below all come from one sample, sequenced in a study of blood T cell repertoires in COVID-19. Profiled with immunoSEQ multiplex PCR; TCRdb holds only in-frame clones, not every one. Among approximately 270,000 clones listed, roughly 87% were seen once. Sequenced: peripheral blood. The receptors come from a man aged 18-30 years with active or convalescent COVID-19.

The gene calls are TRBV9 and TRBJ1-1, with 12 bases identical to TRBD1. Germline V lookup: CDR1 SGDLS, CDR2 YYNGEE. The CDR3 contains 17 residues. The V segment lost 0 bases and the J segment 6 bases; nucleotides outside the gene matches: 9. This CDR3 reads CASSVVPGQGAGSEAFF. CDR3 nucleotide sequence: TGTGCCAGCAGCGTAGTCCCGGGACAGGGGGCTGGTTCTGAAGCTTTCTTT.

The chain combines TRBV6-2 or TRBV6-3 with TRBJ2-5; D unresolved. The CDR3 runs to 12 residues. CDR1 and CDR2 (germline): MNHEY, SVGEGT. V gave up 3 bases and J gave up 4 bases, with 6 bases separating them. This CDR3 reads CASSYVLETQYF. CDR3 sequence (DNA): TGTGCCAGCAGTTATGTACTAGAGACCCAGTACTTC.

The chain joins TRBV12-3 or TRBV12-4 to TRBJ2-6; the D is unclear. V lost 10 bases, J lost 4 bases, and 11 bases lay in between. This CDR3 has 13 residues. CDR3 nucleotides: TGTGCCAACCGCTATTCCGGGGCCAACGTCCTGACTTTC. Translation gives CANRYSGANVLTF.

The CDR3 DNA reads TGTGCCAGCAGTTTCGGGGCAGGGGGATCTCAGCCCCAGCATTTT. It specifies CASSFGAGGSQPQHF. The chain combines TRBV9 with TRBJ1-5; 7 nucleotides agree with TRBD1. The CDR3 loop spans 15 amino acids. CDR1 SGDLS and CDR2 YYNGEE come from the germline V gene. With 5 bases clipped from V and 6 bases from J, the junction kept 11 bases outside the gene matches.

The rearrangement uses TRBV5-6 and TRBJ1-1, with 9 bases aligning to TRBD1. The V gene's germline CDR1 is SGHDT and CDR2 YYEEEE. The CDR3 loop spans 17 amino acids. The V and J ends lost 4 bases and 1 base, in that order; junction bases with no gene match: 11. The CDR3 DNA follows: TGTGCCAGCAGCCTGACTGGACAGGGGACTCCGAACACTGAAGCTTTCTTT. Its protein is CASSLTGQGTPNTEAFF.